This TCR beta chain was recorded in a study of vaccination effects on CD4 cells after COVID-19 (dated by TCRdb to the early 2020s). About the investigation overall: Each participant got two doses of an mRNA SARS-CoV-2 vaccine, either BNT162b2 or mRNA-1273. The study compared SARS-CoV-2 spike-specific CD4+ TCR repertoires before and after mRNA vaccination in COVID-19 convalescent patients and infection-naive vaccine recipients. Altogether, some 11 COVID-19 convalescent patients and several SARS-CoV-2-naive healthy vaccine recipients made up the full study. The Oncomine TCR Beta short-read assay on an Illumina iSeq 100 was used to sequence cultures from other donors in the study.

About this clone itself: Its recognized antigen is unknown. The record has no base qualities; no much larger clone is one base away.

To prepare the library, the immunoSEQ multiplex PCR assay was applied. DNA from the CD4+ T cells that had been cultured and isolated underwent TCR beta CDR3 sequencing. As for how the authors treated the data: The analysis removed non-productive TCR sequences, trimmed reads to the CDR3 region, and retained only CDR3s that were 7 or more amino acids long. The MANAFEST web app was used to pick out antigen-specific clonotypes by comparing their expansion in peptide wells with that in reference cultures. To count as positive, a clone had to show expansion at FDR<0.05 compared with the reference and with all other wells, an odds ratio above 5, and a frequency above 0.1% in two replicate wells. Cross-reactive clonotypes were defined as significantly expanded in SARS-CoV-2 spike wells and in at least one common cold coronavirus spike condition. Using the stringdist R package, CDR3 similarity was measured by Levenshtein distance, and unrooted trees were constructed with ape in R 3.6.1. As stored in TCRdb, this immuneACCESS dataset retains in-frame rearrangements with V and J assigned. A fraction of the clones does not appear; measured against another copy, unresolved V genes explain less than half of the discrepancy, and the remainder lacks a known reason. V and J calls and clone size are those listed in that table; D and trimming were worked out from the DNA. This sample holds about 73,000 clones; around 81% were observed only once. The top ten constitute more than 9% of the sample.

Beyond this particular receptor, the publication reports: The study was limited by a small number of convalescent patients, and early post-infection timepoints were lacking. Among healthy vaccine recipients, nearly all vaccine-induced clones were SARS-CoV-2 mono-reactive, and just 1 of 255 was cross-reactive with common cold coronaviruses. At late post-vaccination timepoints, both infection-induced and vaccine-induced clones showed marked clonal contraction, consistent with waning T cell responses.

To identify antigen-specific CD4+ T cell clonotypes by their expansion, the ViraFEST assay first stimulated PBMC with viral peptide pools and then applied TCR sequencing. After around 10 days of culture, CD4+ T cells were isolated with the EasySep CD4+ T cell isolation kit. The absence of prior SARS-CoV-2 infection in healthy vaccine recipients was confirmed by negative nucleocapsid antibodies before and after vaccination. Each well held fewer than 2.5 million PBMC cultured in IMDM containing roughly 5% human AB serum, 8.5 to 10 IU/ml IL-2 and gentamicin, along with roughly 10 ug/ml peptides. On days 3 and 7, half of the culture medium was replaced with fresh IL-2-containing medium. Each peptide stimulation condition was cultured in triplicate wells unless otherwise noted. PBMC were separated from whole blood using Ficoll-Paque Plus gradient centrifugation and were then either cryopreserved at -140C or used fresh. The spike proteins of SARS-CoV-2 and of the common cold coronaviruses HCoV-NL63, HCoV-OC43 and HCoV-229E were spanned by overlapping peptide pools. The QIAamp micro DNA kit was used to extract genomic DNA from the cultured CD4+ T cells.

After removal of 0 bases from V and 1 base from J, the junction retains 2 bases not matched to a gene. Counted from cysteine to phenylalanine, this CDR3 has 16 amino acids. CDR3 DNA is the only sequence kept; it has 48 bases, read in frame from the first base. CDR1 and CDR2 are read off the germline V gene as MNHEY and SVGEGT. The sequence links TRBV6-2 or TRBV6-3 to TRBJ2-3; TRBD2 lines up with 9 middle nucleotides. This sequence originates from a human donor who received a COVID-19 vaccine. The sequenced sample was CD4+ T cells from PBMCs cultured with SARS-CoV-2 spike peptides, obtained before COVID-19 vaccination. The cell subset or site label, as the study defines it: SARS-CoV-2 spike overlapping peptide pool stimulation. This receptor carries the CDR3 CASSYSAGGGTDTQYF. The DNA sequence is TGTGCCAGCAGTTACTCAGCGGGAGGTGGCACAGATACGCAGTATTTT.